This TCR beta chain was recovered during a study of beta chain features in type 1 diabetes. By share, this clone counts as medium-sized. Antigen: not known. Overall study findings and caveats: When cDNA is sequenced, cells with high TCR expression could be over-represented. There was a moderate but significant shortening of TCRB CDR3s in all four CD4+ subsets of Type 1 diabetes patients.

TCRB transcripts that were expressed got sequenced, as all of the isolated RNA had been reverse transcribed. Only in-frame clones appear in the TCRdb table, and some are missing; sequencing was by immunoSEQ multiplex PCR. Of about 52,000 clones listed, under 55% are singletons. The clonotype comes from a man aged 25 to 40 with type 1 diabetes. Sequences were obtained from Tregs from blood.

CDR3 coding DNA: TGTGCCAGCAGGACAGGGGGCAAAAATGAGCAGTTCTTC. The encoded protein is CASRTGGKNEQFF. The gene calls are TRBV28 and TRBJ2-1; 10 nucleotides line up with TRBD1. V was pared by 6 bases and J by 7 bases, with 3 bases of the junction left unmatched. CDR1 and CDR2 (germline): MDHEN, SYDVKM. CDR3 size: 13 residues.